In this sample, the clone carrying this T cell receptor (beta chain) turned up a few times. The entry originates in a study of T-cell reconstitution after alpha-beta-depleted transplantation in children. Researchers prepared the TCRbeta library using unique molecular identifiers, the study reports. TCRdb re-derived calls from the PCR reads in MiXCR, one entry per CDR3 protein. Among under 450,000 distinct CDR3 sequences listed, around 15% were seen once. The CDR3 contains 14 residues. The V gene lost 3 bases and the J gene lost 5 bases, with 13 bases spanning the gap. Source: PBMCs, mostly from graft donor cells, taken 360 days after TCRalphabeta/CD19-depleted stem cell transplant. The clonotype originates from a boy in the first two years of life who had a stem cell transplant for Wiskott-Aldrich syndrome, so the T cells may come from the graft donor. V is TRBV12-3 or TRBV12-4 and J is TRBJ1-2; D is unresolved. CDR3 amino acids: CASSFGPRGYGYTF. CDR3 coding DNA: TGTGCCAGCAGTTTCGGACCGCGGGGTTATGGCTACACCTTC.